This passage covers 4 T cell receptor beta chains from one sample sequenced in a study of neurological immune-mediated disorders. TCRdb recomputed calls from the 5' RACE reads with MiXCR, one row per CDR3 protein. In the table there are some 28,000 distinct CDR3 sequences, just over 6.5% of which are singletons. The sample taken for sequencing was PBMCs. Every receptor here comes from a woman aged 45 to 65 in good health.

This clonotype has at least ten counts. The chain is built from TRBV28 and TRBJ2-4; D possibly uses TRBD1 or TRBD2 (5 bases each). The CDR3 loop spans 22 amino acids. Between the trimmed V and J ends, which lost 7 bases and 3 bases, there was a span of 37 bases. Germline CDR1 reads MDHEN; CDR2 reads SYDVKM. The CDR3 sequence is CASTPSDPFLRVAKRGKNIQYF. CDR3 bases: TGTGCCAGCACTCCCTCGGACCCCTTTTTGCGTGTTGCCAAGAGGGGCAAAAACATTCAGTACTTC.

The chain couples TRBV28 to TRBJ1-2; a weak D match, TRBD1 (5 bases). The germline V and J ends were trimmed by 5 bases and 6 bases, with 25 bases remaining between them. Germline CDR1 is MDHEN and CDR2 is SYDVKM. The CDR3 length is 17 residues. This chain's CDR3 is CASSGSGWREKLDGYTF. CDR3 DNA sequence: TGTGCCAGCAGTGGCTCAGGGTGGCGAGAGAAATTGGATGGCTACACCTTC.

This clonotype was seen many times. The chain combines TRBV28 with TRBJ2-1; TRBD2 matches at 14 bases. With 6 bases clipped from V and 5 bases from J, the junction kept 15 bases outside the gene matches. This CDR3 contains 19 residues. Germline-derived CDR1 and CDR2 are MDHEN and SYDVKM. The CDR3 coding sequence is TGTGCCAGCAGCCCAGTAAACGCCGGGACTAGCGGGAGCGACAATGAGCAGTTCTTC. As protein: CASSPVNAGTSGSDNEQFF.

In this sample, this clonotype turned up many times. V gene TRBV29-1 combines with J gene TRBJ1-1; 9 positions match TRBD1. In germline, CDR1 is SQVTM, CDR2 ANQGSEA. Trimming removed 5 bases from V and 3 bases from J; junction bases left unmatched: 7. The CDR3 runs 14 residues. The CDR3 DNA reads TGCAGCGTTCGGACAGGGGTGGGGTACACTGAAGCTTTCTTT. Residues: CSVRTGVGYTEAFF.